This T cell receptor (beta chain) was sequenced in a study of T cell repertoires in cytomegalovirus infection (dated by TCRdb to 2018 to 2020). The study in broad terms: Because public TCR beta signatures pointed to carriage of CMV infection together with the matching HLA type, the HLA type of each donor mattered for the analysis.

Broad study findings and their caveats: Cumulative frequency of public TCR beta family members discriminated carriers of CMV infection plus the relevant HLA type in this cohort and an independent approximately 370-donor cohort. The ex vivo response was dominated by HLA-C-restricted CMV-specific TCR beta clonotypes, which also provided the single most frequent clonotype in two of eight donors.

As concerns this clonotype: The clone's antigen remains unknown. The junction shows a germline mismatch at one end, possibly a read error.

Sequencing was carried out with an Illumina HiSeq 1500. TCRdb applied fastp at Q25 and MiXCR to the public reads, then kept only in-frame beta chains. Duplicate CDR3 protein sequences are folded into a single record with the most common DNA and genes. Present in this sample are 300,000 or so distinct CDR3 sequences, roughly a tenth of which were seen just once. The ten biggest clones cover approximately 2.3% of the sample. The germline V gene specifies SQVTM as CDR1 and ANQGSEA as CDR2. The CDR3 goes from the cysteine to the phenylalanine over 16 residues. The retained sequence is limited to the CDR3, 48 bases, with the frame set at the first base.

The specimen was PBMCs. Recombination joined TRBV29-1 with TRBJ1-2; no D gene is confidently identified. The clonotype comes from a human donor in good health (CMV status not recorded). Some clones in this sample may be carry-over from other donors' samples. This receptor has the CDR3 CSVEGWAAEGHYDYTF. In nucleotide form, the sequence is TGCAGCGTTGAGGGTTGGGCAGCCGAAGGCCACTATGACTACACCTTC.